This entry lists 30 T cell receptor beta chains sequenced from one sample in a study of shared clonotypes between healthy human individuals. Only in-frame clones appear in the TCRdb table, and some are missing; sequencing was by immunoSEQ multiplex PCR. The repertoire holds millions of clones, with 90% to 95% as singletons. The sample comprised naive CD4+ T cells sorted from blood. Subset defined: CD45RA+ positively selected. The receptor source for this set is a man between 18 and 29 years old in good health.

V gene TRBV9 combines with J gene TRBJ2-3, with a tentative D call TRBD2 (6 bases). CDR1 is SGDLS, CDR2 YYNGEE, per germline. This CDR3 has 14 amino acids. The V end was cut by 5 bases, the J end by 1 base, with 11 bases between. CDR3 in DNA: TGTGCCAGCAGGCGGGGAATCGGCACAGATACGCAGTATTTT. Residues: CASRRGIGTDTQYF.

J is TRBJ1-2 and V is TRBV27; 8 nucleotides agree with TRBD1. CDR3 length equals 14 residues. The ends lost 6 bases at V and 8 bases at J; junction bases unmatched: 11. Germline CDR1 is MNHEY and CDR2 is SMNVEV (reference sequence). The CDR3 bases are TGTGCCAGCAGCTCCACTCAGGGGGCGTTGGGCTACACCTTC. This encodes CASSSTQGALGYTF.

The chain carries TRBV10-3 and TRBJ1-3, with a tentative D call TRBD1 (5 bases). The CDR3 contains 15 residues. Trimming removed 8 bases at V and 0 bases at J, with 14 bases between. Looked up from germline, CDR1 is ENHRY and CDR2 is SYGVKD. Here the CDR3 reads CAIGLGEYSGNTIYF. The CDR3 DNA is TGTGCCATCGGTTTAGGGGAATACTCTGGAAACACCATATATTTT.

The chain couples TRBV7-9 to TRBJ2-5; 7 nucleotides line up with TRBD1. Germline CDR1 SEHNR, CDR2 FQNEAQ (reference sequence). The CDR3 is 15 amino acids. Trimming cost V 6 bases and J 5 bases; bases outside gene matches: 12. The CDR3 loop reads CASSKTGSWGETQYF. CDR3 in DNA: TGTGCCAGCAGTAAGACAGGGAGCTGGGGGGAGACCCAGTACTTC.

The gene calls are TRBV6-5 and TRBJ1-4; D is uncertain. The CDR3 runs to 15 residues. Germline assignment: CDR1 MNHEY and CDR2 SVGAGI. The V end was cut by 2 bases, the J end by 0 bases, with 7 bases between. CDR3 sequence: CASSYGSPTNEKLFF. In DNA, the CDR3 is TGTGCCAGCAGTTACGGAAGCCCAACTAATGAAAAACTGTTTTTT.

The rearrangement uses TRBV10-2 and TRBJ2-3; D not resolved. The V gene lost 5 bases and the J gene lost 4 bases, with 13 bases spanning the gap. The germline V gene has CDR1 WSHSY and CDR2 SAAADI. CDR3 size: 14 residues. Written as DNA, the CDR3 is TGCGCCAGCAGTCAGATAAACGGTGCAGATACGCAGTATTTT. It specifies CASSQINGADTQYF.

The chain is built from TRBV5-6 and TRBJ2-3; D is ambiguous. Germline V lookup: CDR1 SGHDT, CDR2 YYEEEE. The CDR3 sequence is 13 residues long. V was trimmed by 1 base and J by 5 bases, leaving 8 bases between them. The CDR3 region is CASSLNPGDTQYF. CDR3 sequence (DNA): TGTGCCAGCAGCTTGAATCCCGGAGATACGCAGTATTTT.

A word on this clone: A read error may produce the germline difference seen at one junction end. The chain carries TRBV7-7 and TRBJ2-5, with D perhaps matching TRBD1 or TRBD2 (7 bases each). Germline CDR1 SSHAT, CDR2 FNYEAQ (reference sequence). The CDR3 is 15 amino acids. The CDR3 region is CASSLGGTVQETQYF. DNA for the CDR3: TGTGCTAGCAGCTTGGGGGGGACAGTCCAAGAGACCCAGTACTTC.

V is TRBV4-1 and J is TRBJ2-3; D gene unclear. V gave up 0 bases and J gave up 10 bases, with 11 bases separating them. Germline CDR1 reads MGHRA; CDR2 reads YSYEKL. This CDR3 spans 13 amino acids. The CDR3 loop reads CASSQDYQLPQYF. The CDR3 nucleotides read TGCGCCAGCAGCCAAGATTACCAGCTACCGCAGTATTTT.

The J gene is TRBJ2-7, the V gene TRBV18; D is uncertain. V was clipped by 2 bases and J by 3 bases, with 8 bases between them. Looked up from germline, CDR1 is KGHSH and CDR2 is LQKENI. CDR3 length: 13 residues. CDR3 nucleotide sequence: TGTGCCAGCTCACCAATGGGCCGCTACGAGCAGTACTTC. Encoded protein: CASSPMGRYEQYF.

The chain employs TRBV30 and TRBJ1-5; TRBD1 agrees at 8 bases. The CDR3 has 15 residues. V dropped 0 bases and J dropped 4; count of bases not matched to a gene: 5. Per germline, CDR1 GTSNPN and CDR2 SVGIG (reference sequence). CDR3 in DNA: TGTGCCTGGAGTGTACCCCGACAGGGGAATCAGCCCCAGCATTTT. Translated, it gives CAWSVPRQGNQPQHF.

The rearrangement joins TRBV2 to TRBJ1-5; TRBD1 matches at 7 bases. The ends lost 4 bases at V and 1 base at J; junction bases unmatched: 4. The CDR3 totals 15 residues. CDR1 is SNHLY and CDR2 is FYNNEI in the germline V gene. Here the CDR3 reads CASSGQGSSNQPQHF. The CDR3 DNA reads TGTGCCAGCAGTGGACAGGGTTCGAGCAATCAGCCCCAGCATTTT.

The chain employs TRBV5-1 and TRBJ2-2; a possible D gene is TRBD2 (5 bases). The V gene lost 3 bases and the J gene lost 4 bases, with 19 bases spanning the gap. The CDR3 consists of 17 residues. Germline CDR1 reads SGHRS; CDR2 reads YFSETQ. CDR3 DNA: TGCGCCAGCAGCTCCAGCACCCAGAGGGTCGTCACCGGGGAGCTGTTTTTT. Protein sequence: CASSSSTQRVVTGELFF.

This clone came up once. The chain couples TRBV9 to TRBJ2-5; a weak D match, TRBD1 (6 bases). The CDR3 extends over 14 amino acids. Germline values: CDR1 SGDLS, CDR2 YYNGEE. The V gene lost 3 bases and the J gene lost 9 bases, with 18 bases spanning the gap. In DNA form, the CDR3 reads TGTGCCAGCAGCGACCGGGACATGGACGAGGCCCAGTACTTC. It encodes CASSDRDMDEAQYF.

The rearrangement joins TRBV7-3 to TRBJ1-1; D is ambiguous. With 1 base removed from V and 2 bases from J, the gap between germline ends came to 14 bases. The CDR3 length is 16 residues. The germline CDR1 and CDR2 sequences are SGHTA and FQGTGA. CDR3 nucleotides: TGTGCCAGCAGCTTAAGAAGGGCAGGAATCAACACTGAAGCTTTCTTT. This sequence encodes CASSLRRAGINTEAFF.

The J gene is TRBJ2-4, the V gene TRBV30, with D perhaps matching TRBD2 (6 bases). Per the germline V gene, CDR1 is GTSNPN and CDR2 is SVGIG (reference sequence). This CDR3 contains 14 residues. V lost 2 bases and J lost 0, with 8 bases in between. CDR3 sequence (DNA): TGTGCCTGGAGTCCGGGGGTAGCCAAAAACATTCAGTACTTC. Amino acids: CAWSPGVAKNIQYF.

The CDR3 DNA reads TGTGCCAGCACCAGGGTAGCGGGGGACAATGAGCAGTTCTTC. It encodes CASTRVAGDNEQFF. This rearrangement joins TRBV6-6 to TRBJ2-1; 9 bases line up with TRBD2. Germline values: CDR1 MNHNY, CDR2 SVGAGI (reference sequence). J gave up 5 bases and V 7 bases, and 6 bases lay outside the gene matches. CDR3 size: 14 residues.

Details on this clone: Other DNA variants within this sample encode the same CDR3. Written as DNA, the CDR3 is TGTGCCAGCAGTAGGGACAGCTATGGCTACACCTTC. It yields the protein CASSRDSYGYTF. This chain uses TRBV6-1 with TRBJ1-2; 7 bases line up with TRBD1. This CDR3 region has 12 residues. The germline V gene has CDR1 MNHNS and CDR2 SASEGT. J gave up 4 bases and V 5 bases, and 1 base lay outside the gene matches.

The genes are TRBV10-3 and TRBJ1-6, with D perhaps TRBD1 (5 bases). The CDR3 runs to 14 residues. From germline, CDR1 is ENHRY and CDR2 SYGVKD. Trimming left V 8 bases short and J 8 bases short, with 16 bases between. The CDR3 coding sequence is TGTGCCATCGGGGGTGGAGGGTTCGATTCACCCCTCCACTTT. Its translation: CAIGGGGFDSPLHF.

The chain carries TRBV9 and TRBJ1-3, with D hard to call. V gave up 4 bases and J gave up 6 bases, with 17 bases separating them. Germline assignment: CDR1 SGDLS and CDR2 YYNGEE. This CDR3 has 15 residues. The DNA of the CDR3 is TGTGCCAGCAGCCCCCACGTGAGCCACGAAAACACCATATATTTT. Protein product: CASSPHVSHENTIYF.

The rearrangement links TRBV6-6 to TRBJ2-1; D call uncertain. Trimming shortened V by 2 bases and J by 7 bases, and 15 bases separated the two germline ends. From germline, CDR1 is MNHNY and CDR2 SVGAGI (reference sequence). The CDR3 contains 15 residues. The CDR3, as DNA: TGTGCCAGCAGTTACAGCCAGTCCCGGATGAATGAGCAGTTCTTC. Amino acids: CASSYSQSRMNEQFF.

The V gene is TRBV29-1, the J gene TRBJ2-7; D possibly corresponds to TRBD2 (5 bases). The V gene's germline CDR1 is SQVTM and CDR2 ANQGSEA. V dropped 6 bases and J dropped 0 bases, with 12 bases sitting between them. CDR3 length: 13 residues. The CDR3 nucleotides are TGCAGCGTCACGCCGGGGAGCTCCTACGAGCAGTACTTC. Translation: CSVTPGSSYEQYF.

This clone is a singleton in its sample. The V call is TRBV28, the J call TRBJ1-5; 7 nucleotides align to TRBD1. Germline V gene lookup returns CDR1 MDHEN and CDR2 SYDVKM. Trimming took 5 bases from V and 0 from J; bases not matched to a gene: 10. CDR3 length equals 17 residues. The CDR3 nucleotides read TGTGCCAGCAGTACTACAGGGGCGATCAATAGCAATCAGCCCCAGCATTTT. This translates into CASSTTGAINSNQPQHF.

On this clone itself: Within the sample, other DNA sequences also encode this same CDR3. The chain joins TRBV7-2 to TRBJ1-5; 9 nucleotides align to TRBD1. Losses at the gene ends were 1 base for V and 4 bases for J; bases not matched to a gene: 2. The CDR3 loop spans 15 amino acids. In germline, CDR1 is SGHTA, CDR2 FQGNSA. The CDR3 DNA follows: TGTGCCAGCAGCTTAGGGGACAGGGAGAATCAGCCCCAGCATTTT. Translating gives CASSLGDRENQPQHF.

The J gene is TRBJ1-5, the V gene TRBV2; no reliable D call. Per the germline V gene, CDR1 is SNHLY and CDR2 is FYNNEI. The CDR3 has 14 amino acids. The V and J ends lost 7 bases and 2 bases respectively, with 12 bases between them. CDR3 loop: CASTWTPGNQPQHF. CDR3 DNA: TGTGCCAGCACTTGGACCCCAGGCAATCAGCCCCAGCATTTT. Drawing the rest from reference TRBV2 and TRBJ1-5, the complete variable domain is EPEVTQTPSHQVTQMGQEVILRCVPISNHLYFYWYRQILGQKVEFLVSFYNNEISEKSEIFDDQFSVERPDGSNFTLKIRSTKLEDSAMYFCASTWTPGNQPQHFGDGTRLSIL.

CDR3 bases: TGTGCCAGCAGCCCCCCGGGACCACACTACGAGCAGTACTTC. This encodes CASSPPGPHYEQYF. The gene calls are TRBV9 and TRBJ2-7; either TRBD1 or TRBD2 may supply D (5 bases each). CDR3 length: 14 amino acids. V dropped 4 bases and J dropped 3 bases, with 14 bases sitting between them. Germline CDR1 SGDLS, CDR2 YYNGEE.

The chain couples TRBV5-4 to TRBJ2-7, with TRBD2 matching 7 bases. Germline CDR1 reads SGHNT; CDR2 reads YYREEE (reference sequence). This CDR3 is 15 amino acids long. Trimming cost V 4 bases and J 1 base; bases outside gene matches: 8. CDR3 in amino acids: CASSVELARSYEQYF. CDR3 in DNA: TGTGCCAGCAGCGTAGAACTAGCGCGATCCTACGAGCAGTACTTC. Full variable domain (outside the CDR3, taken from reference TRBV5-4 and TRBJ2-7): ETGVTQSPTHLIKTRGQQVTLRCSSQSGHNTVSWYQQALGQGPQFIFQYYREEENGRGNFPPRFSGLQFPNYSSELNVNALELDDSALYLCASSVELARSYEQYFGPGTRLTVT.

In regard to this clone: Other DNA sequences in the same sample also yield this CDR3. The chain employs TRBV5-1 and TRBJ2-7, with D perhaps matching TRBD1 (6 bases). The germline gives CDR1 SGHRS, CDR2 YFSETQ. The CDR3 is 15 residues long. The V and J ends lost 4 bases and 4 bases respectively, with 18 bases between them. In nucleotides, the CDR3 is TGCGCCAGCAGCCCCCGGCAGGGGACGGGGTACGAGCAGTACTTC. Its translation: CASSPRQGTGYEQYF.

The chain joins TRBV28 to TRBJ1-1; 7 nucleotides agree with TRBD1. Germline V lookup: CDR1 MDHEN, CDR2 SYDVKM. The junction had 8 bases not matched to a gene; V was cut back by 5 bases and J by 8 bases. This CDR3 has 13 residues. CDR3 loop: CASSPRTGPEAFF. Written as DNA, the CDR3 is TGTGCCAGCAGTCCGAGGACAGGCCCCGAAGCTTTCTTT.

The rearrangement joins TRBV19 to TRBJ1-2, with 7 bases fitting TRBD1. This CDR3 is 15 amino acids long. From germline, CDR1 is LNHDA and CDR2 SQIVND (reference sequence). The junction had 5 bases not matched to a gene; V was cut back by 2 bases and J by 2 bases. DNA for the CDR3: TGTGCCAGTAGTATACAAATGGACAGGAACTATGGCTACACCTTC. It yields the protein CASSIQMDRNYGYTF.